A single sample is the source of the 30 T cell receptor beta chains below, sequenced in a study of Graves' ophthalmopathy and Graves' hyperthyroidism. Amplification targeted the TCR beta CDR3 regions, with RNA transcripts as the source material. HTBI primers served in a first-round RT-PCR, which a second-round multiplex PCR followed. TCRdb re-called the multiplex PCR reads with MiXCR, one entry per CDR3 protein. The repertoire holds fewer than 350,000 distinct CDR3 sequences, with roughly a sixth as singletons. The material sequenced was peripheral blood. All receptors derive from an adult man with Graves' ophthalmopathy.

This chain connects TRBV7-2 to TRBJ2-7, with 11 positions matching TRBD2. The CDR3 loop spans 15 amino acids. Germline CDR1 and CDR2: SGHTA and FQGNSA. Trimming cost V 5 bases and J 4 bases; bases outside gene matches: 7. This CDR3 reads CASSKLAGEGYEQYF. CDR3 sequence (DNA): TGTGCCAGCAGCAAACTAGCGGGAGAAGGATACGAGCAGTACTTC.

This clonotype was recorded many times. The V gene is TRBV20-1, the J gene TRBJ1-5; 9 bases are a match to TRBD1. The CDR3 is 15 residues long. CDR1 DFQATT and CDR2 SNEGSKA come from the germline V gene (reference sequence). Losses at the gene ends were 6 bases for V and 4 bases for J; bases not matched to a gene: 10. CDR3 in amino acids: CSAYLPGQGNQPQHF. CDR3 DNA sequence: TGCAGTGCCTACCTCCCGGGACAGGGAAATCAGCCCCAGCATTTT.

This clonotype has ten or more counts. The rearrangement uses TRBV27 and TRBJ1-6; D unclear. Trimming took 5 bases from V and 10 from J, leaving 12 bases between them. The CDR3 sequence is 13 residues long. Germline CDR1 is MNHEY and CDR2 is SMNVEV (reference sequence). This chain's CDR3 is CASSLRPGSPLHF. CDR3 DNA sequence: TGTGCCAGCAGTCTCCGGCCTGGCTCACCCCTCCACTTT.

This clonotype has a count of ten or more. The chain links TRBV15 to TRBJ2-5, with D perhaps assigned TRBD1 or TRBD2 (5 bases each). Germline loops: CDR1 LNHNV, CDR2 YYDKDF (reference sequence). The CDR3 spans 15 residues. Between the trimmed V and J ends, which lost 1 base and 2 bases, there was a span of 11 bases. Written as DNA, the CDR3 is TGTGCCACCAGCAGAGGGTTGAGGGGACAAGAGACCCAGTACTTC. Its protein is CATSRGLRGQETQYF.

In its sample, this clonotype was seen a few times. The chain links TRBV3-1 to TRBJ2-2; perhaps D is TRBD1 or TRBD2 (5 bases each). Looked up from germline, CDR1 is LGHDT and CDR2 is YNNKEL (reference sequence). The CDR3 loop spans 16 amino acids. The V end was cut by 1 base, the J end by 1 base, with 10 bases between. Here the CDR3 DNA reads TGTGCCAGCAGCCAAGTAGGGACCGAGAACACCGGGGAGCTGTTTTTT. It translates to CASSQVGTENTGELFF.

Here the CDR3 DNA reads TGTGCCACCGCCGATCAGGGGGATTCCTACGAGCAGTACTTC. This gives the protein CATADQGDSYEQYF. The chain uses TRBV28 and TRBJ2-7, with TRBD1 matching over 7 bases. Germline lookup yields CDR1 MDHEN and CDR2 SYDVKM. After removal of 10 bases from V and 1 base from J, the junction contained 10 bases not matched to a gene. The CDR3 extends over 14 amino acids. Variable domain in full (rest from reference TRBV28 and TRBJ2-7): DVKVTQSSRYLVKRTGEKVFLECVQDMDHENMFWYRQDPGLGLRLIYFSYDVKMKEKGDIPEGYSVSREKKERFSLILESASTNQTSMYLCATADQGDSYEQYFGPGTRLTVT.

The rearrangement uses TRBV28 and TRBJ1-5; the D gene is possibly TRBD1 (5 bases). V lost 7 bases, J lost 0 bases, and 10 bases lay in between. Germline lookup yields CDR1 MDHEN and CDR2 SYDVKM. The length of the CDR3 is 14 residues. This chain's CDR3 is CASTQGDSNQPQHF. The CDR3 bases are TGTGCCAGCACCCAAGGGGATAGCAATCAGCCCCAGCATTTT.

This clonotype was seen ten or more times. The V gene is TRBV7-8, the J gene TRBJ2-2, with 8 bases fitting TRBD2. J was trimmed by 2 bases and V by 5 bases; bases with no gene match: 7. Germline V gene sequence: CDR1 SGHVS, CDR2 FQNEAQ. The CDR3 consists of 16 residues. Here the CDR3 DNA reads TGTGCCAGCAGCCCCTCCGGGACTAGAAACACCGGGGAGCTGTTTTTT. It yields the protein CASSPSGTRNTGELFF. The entire variable domain, with the rest obtained from reference TRBV7-8 and TRBJ2-2, is as follows: GAGVSQSPRYKVAKRGQDVALRCDPISGHVSLFWYQQALGQGPEFLTYFQNEAQLDKSGLPSDRFFAERPEGSVSTLKIQRTQQEDSAVYLCASSPSGTRNTGELFFGEGSRLTVL.

This clonotype has a count of ten or more. The V call is TRBV27, the J call TRBJ2-2; 9 nucleotides align to TRBD2. Looked up from germline, CDR1 is MNHEY and CDR2 is SMNVEV (reference sequence). Losses at the gene ends were 6 bases for V and 4 bases for J; bases not matched to a gene: 9. The CDR3 loop spans 16 amino acids. For the CDR3, the DNA is TGTGCCAGCAGATCCTTAGCGGGAGTTACCACCGGGGAGCTGTTTTTT. This gives the protein CASRSLAGVTTGELFF.

This clonotype was detected many times. The rearrangement links TRBV14 to TRBJ2-7; a possible D gene is TRBD2 (7 bases). The V end was cut by 4 bases, the J end by 3 bases, with 10 bases between. CDR1 and CDR2 (germline): SGHDN, FVKESK. This CDR3 comprises 13 residues. DNA of the CDR3: TGTGCCAGCAGCCGGGGGGGCGTCTACGAGCAGTACTTC. This codes for CASSRGGVYEQYF.

This clonotype was counted many times. Since a much larger clone is just one base distant, this may be a read error. The chain links TRBV12-3 or TRBV12-4 to TRBJ1-1; D is possibly TRBD1 (6 bases). V shed 5 bases and J shed 2 bases, with 12 bases lying between them. This CDR3 region has 14 residues. The CDR3 DNA sequence: TGTGCCAGCAGTCTCCAGGGGCTCAACACTGAAGCTTTCTTT. It translates to CASSLQGLNTEAFF.

This clonotype has a count of ten or more. The J gene is TRBJ1-1, the V gene TRBV2, with D possibly TRBD1 on 5 matching bases. This CDR3 is built from 13 residues. Germline loops: CDR1 SNHLY, CDR2 FYNNEI. V lost 3 bases, J lost 8 bases, and 13 bases lay in between. This CDR3 reads CASSDRASLEAFF. CDR3 bases: TGTGCCAGCAGTGACAGGGCTTCCCTCGAAGCTTTCTTT.

The chain uses TRBV7-9 and TRBJ2-7; 8 bases align to TRBD1. The CDR3 has 14 amino acids. Germline V gene lookup returns CDR1 SEHNR and CDR2 FQNEAQ (reference sequence). With V trimmed by 5 bases and J by 6 bases, 9 bases remained unmatched. The CDR3: CASSPQGTGVEQYF. CDR3 in DNA: TGTGCCAGCAGCCCGCAGGGGACAGGAGTCGAGCAGTACTTC.

This clonotype was seen many times. The DNA for the CDR3 is TGTGCCAGCAGTTTACAGGGGGAAATACCCTACGAGCAGTACTTC. This gives the protein CASSLQGEIPYEQYF. The chain employs TRBV28 and TRBJ2-7; 7 bases are a match to TRBD1. The J segment lost 2 bases and the V segment lost 2 bases, leaving 6 bases of the junction unmatched. The CDR3 consists of 15 residues. CDR1 is MDHEN, CDR2 SYDVKM, per germline.

About this clonotype itself: This may be a read error, as it is one base from a much larger clone. The rearrangement links TRBV12-3 or TRBV12-4 to TRBJ2-7; 14 nucleotides match TRBD2. Germline trimming cut 6 bases from V and 0 bases from J; bases unmatched to any gene: 1. There are 15 residues in the CDR3. The CDR3 protein is CASRGTSGSSYEQYF. In nucleotides, the CDR3 is TGTGCCAGCAGGGGGACTAGCGGGAGCTCCTACGAGCAGTACTTC.

This clonotype came up many times. CDR3 protein: CASSRTTGAPYEQYF. CDR3 sequence (DNA): TGTGCCAGCAGTCGAACGACAGGGGCCCCCTACGAGCAGTACTTC. This rearrangement joins TRBV6-1 to TRBJ2-7; 8 nucleotides agree with TRBD1. The CDR3 contains 15 residues. Germline values: CDR1 MNHNS, CDR2 SASEGT. Losses at the gene ends were 5 bases for V and 2 bases for J; bases not matched to a gene: 8.

In this sample, this clonotype turned up many times. The rearrangement joins TRBV20-1 to TRBJ2-5; D possibly matches TRBD1 or TRBD2 (5 bases each). Germline lookup yields CDR1 DFQATT and CDR2 SNEGSKA (reference sequence). CDR3 length equals 15 residues. V lost 3 bases, J lost 4 bases, and 18 bases lay in between. The CDR3 DNA reads TGCAGTGCTAGTAACTCGGGGCTCGGAGGAGAGACCCAGTACTTC. Residues: CSASNSGLGGETQYF.

The chain couples TRBV6-5 to TRBJ2-5; TRBD2 might be the D (5 bases). Trimming left V 1 base short and J 0 bases short, with 6 bases between. Germline-derived CDR1 and CDR2 are MNHEY and SVGAGI. The CDR3 has 14 amino acids. The CDR3 sequence: CASSYWRDQETQYF. As DNA, the CDR3 is TGTGCCAGCAGTTACTGGCGGGACCAAGAGACCCAGTACTTC.

Here the CDR3 DNA reads TGCAGTGCCCTACATCCCGGGCGGGGTACTGAAGCTTTCTTT. As protein: CSALHPGRGTEAFF. The chain has TRBV20-1 and TRBJ1-1; no reliable D call. Per germline, CDR1 DFQATT and CDR2 SNEGSKA (reference sequence). The CDR3 has 14 residues. Between the trimmed V and J ends, which lost 6 bases and 5 bases, there was a span of 19 bases.

This clonotype was recorded many times. V and J are TRBV6-2 or TRBV6-3 and TRBJ2-7; perhaps D is TRBD1 or TRBD2 (5 bases each). Trimming took 0 bases from V and 3 from J, leaving 15 bases between them. The CDR3 is 16 amino acids. The germline V gene encodes CDR1 MNHEY and CDR2 SVGEGT. CDR3 residues: CASSYSYPGRSYEQYF. DNA for the CDR3: TGTGCCAGCAGTTACTCGTATCCAGGGAGAAGCTACGAGCAGTACTTC.

As concerns this clonotype: A much larger clone differs by one base, so this may be a read error. V is TRBV20-1 and J is TRBJ2-5; D call uncertain. Germline V CDR1 and CDR2: DFQATT, SNEGSKA (reference sequence). CDR3 length: 14 residues. CDR3 in DNA: TGCAGTGCTAGAAGCCCAGTAGCCCAAGAGACCCCGTACTTC. It yields the protein CSARSPVAQETPYF.

This clonotype was seen many times. The rearrangement links TRBV6-2 or TRBV6-3 to TRBJ1-2; 7 nucleotides agree with TRBD1. The trim removed 6 bases at V and 3 bases at J, leaving 13 bases unmatched. Germline lookup yields CDR1 MNHEY and CDR2 SVGEGT. This CDR3 region has 16 residues. CDR3: CASRKAGTEGDYGYTF. The CDR3, as DNA: TGTGCCAGCAGAAAAGCCGGGACAGAAGGCGACTATGGCTACACCTTC.

This clonotype was counted many times. The J gene is TRBJ1-5, the V gene TRBV5-5; D remains ambiguous. CDR1 is SGHKS, CDR2 YYEKEE, per germline (reference sequence). V lost 0 bases and J lost 1, with 8 bases in between. The CDR3 is 15 residues long. CDR3 sequence reads: CASSLEARSNQPQHF. The CDR3 coding sequence is TGTGCCAGCAGCTTGGAAGCCCGGAGCAATCAGCCCCAGCATTTT.

This clonotype was counted a few times. The chain links TRBV7-2 to TRBJ2-7, with D perhaps matching TRBD1 or TRBD2 (5 bases each). Germline V gene data show CDR1 as SGHTA and CDR2 as FQGNSA. V shed 4 bases and J shed 6 bases, with 13 bases lying between them. This CDR3 contains 13 residues. The CDR3 nucleotides read TGTGCCAGCAGCTGGGGACCCTCGGGCGAGCAGTACTTC. It specifies CASSWGPSGEQYF.

In its sample, this clonotype was seen many times. This rearrangement joins TRBV20-1 to TRBJ2-5; D is possibly TRBD1 or TRBD2 (7 bases each). The CDR3 runs 16 residues. V was cut by 0 bases and J by 2 bases, with 16 bases left in between. Germline values: CDR1 DFQATT, CDR2 SNEGSKA (reference sequence). CDR3 nucleotides: TGCAGTGCTAGAGATTCGGCAGGGGGGGTTCAAGAGACCCAGTACTTC. Amino acids: CSARDSAGGVQETQYF.

The chain joins TRBV6-2 or TRBV6-3 to TRBJ2-6; D is undetermined. Germline-derived CDR1 and CDR2 are MNHEY and SVGEGT. Deletions cut 10 bases from V and 5 bases from J, with 9 bases between. The CDR3 contains 12 residues. The CDR3: CATTERANVLTF. The CDR3, as DNA: TGTGCCACCACCGAAAGGGCCAACGTCCTGACTTTC.

At least ten counts were recorded for this clonotype. This chain connects TRBV2 to TRBJ1-2; D remains unclear. The germline V and J ends were trimmed by 0 bases and 8 bases, with 16 bases remaining between them. From germline, CDR1 is SNHLY and CDR2 FYNNEI. This CDR3 spans 15 amino acids. The CDR3 coding sequence is TGTGCCAGCAGTGAAGCGCCGGCTTCAGTAGGGGGCTACACCTTC. Protein: CASSEAPASVGGYTF.

This clonotype was picked up many times. V is TRBV28 and J is TRBJ2-7; possible D gene TRBD1, 6 bases. CDR1 is MDHEN and CDR2 is SYDVKM in the germline V gene. The V end lost 7 bases, the J end lost 0 bases, and 13 bases lay between the germline ends. The length of the CDR3 is 14 residues. In DNA, the CDR3 is TGTGCCAGCACTCCGGGACACAACTCCTACGAGCAGTACTTC. Amino acids: CASTPGHNSYEQYF.

The table lists this clonotype with many counts. V is TRBV13 and J is TRBJ2-7; no clear D gene. Per the germline V gene, CDR1 is PRHDT and CDR2 is FYEKMQ (reference sequence). Trimming stripped 0 bases from V and 2 bases from J, with 8 bases between. The CDR3 is 14 residues long. CDR3 residues: CASSLGRRAYEQYF. CDR3 DNA: TGTGCCAGCAGCTTAGGACGGAGAGCCTACGAGCAGTACTTC.

In its sample, this clonotype was seen many times. The chain carries TRBV29-1 and TRBJ2-7, with D perhaps matching TRBD1 or TRBD2 (6 bases each). Looked up from germline, CDR1 is SQVTM and CDR2 is ANQGSEA. V lost 0 bases to trimming and J lost 2 bases, with 20 bases between them. The CDR3 has 17 residues. CDR3 DNA: TGCAGCGTTGAAGATGGAACGAAGGGGGGAGCTACCTACGAGCAGTACTTC. This encodes CSVEDGTKGGATYEQYF.